This record looks at one TCR beta chain sequence and its context. What it binds is unknown. Before any sequencing was done, the ViraFEST assay used viral peptide pools to expand antigen-specific CD4+ T cells. Following culture for about ten days, CD4+ T cells were isolated. This individual contracted SARS-CoV-2 between March and December 2020, as verified by PCR. Vaccination of participants consisted of two doses of either the BNT162b2 or mRNA-1273 vaccine. This entry comes from a study of vaccination effects on CD4 cells after COVID-19. Study context: Post-vaccine specimens were collected at a median of 72 days following the second dose. General study results and limits: Infection-derived and vaccine-derived clones contracted markedly late after vaccination.

V dropped 0 bases and J dropped 8; count of bases not matched to a gene: 5. CDR1 is MGHRA and CDR2 is YSYEKL in the germline V gene. The CDR3 length is 15 residues. The protocol was immunoSEQ multiplex PCR, while the TCRdb copy is restricted to in-frame clones and leaves out a portion. Of more than 15,000 clones listed, approximately 82% were seen once; the top ten hold approximately 20%. Here the sequenced sample was CD4+ T cells from PBMCs cultured with SARS-CoV-2 spike peptides, taken after COVID-19 vaccination. The TCR was taken from a human donor who had a prior SARS-CoV-2 infection. The chain carries TRBV4-1 and TRBJ1-4; 8 nucleotides agree with TRBD1. The CDR3 region has the DNA TGCGCCAGCAGCCAAGATCGACAGGGGCGCGAAAAACTGTTTTTT. It is translated as CASSQDRQGREKLFF.